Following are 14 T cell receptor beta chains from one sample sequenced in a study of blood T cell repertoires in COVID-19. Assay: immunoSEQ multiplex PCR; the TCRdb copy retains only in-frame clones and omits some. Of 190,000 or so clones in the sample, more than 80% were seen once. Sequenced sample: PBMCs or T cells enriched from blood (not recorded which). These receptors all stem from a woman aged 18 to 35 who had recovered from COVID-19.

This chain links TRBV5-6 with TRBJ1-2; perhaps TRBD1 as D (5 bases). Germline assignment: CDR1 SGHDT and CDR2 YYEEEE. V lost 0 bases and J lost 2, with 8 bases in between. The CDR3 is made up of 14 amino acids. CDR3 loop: CASSLEGRNYGYTF. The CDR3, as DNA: TGTGCCAGCAGCTTGGAGGGGCGGAACTATGGCTACACCTTC. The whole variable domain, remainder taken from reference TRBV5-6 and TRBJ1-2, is DAGVTQSPTHLIKTRGQQVTLRCSPKSGHDTVSWYQQALGQGPQFIFQYYEEEERQRGNFPDRFSGHQFPNYSSELNVNALLLGDSALYLCASSLEGRNYGYTFGSGTRLTVV.

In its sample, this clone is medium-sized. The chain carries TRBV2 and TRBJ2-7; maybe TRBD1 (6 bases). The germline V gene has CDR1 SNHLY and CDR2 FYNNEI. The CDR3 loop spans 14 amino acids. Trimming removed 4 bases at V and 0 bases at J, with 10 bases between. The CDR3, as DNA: TGTGCCAGCAGTGTCGGACAGCCCTCCTACGAGCAGTACTTC. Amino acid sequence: CASSVGQPSYEQYF.

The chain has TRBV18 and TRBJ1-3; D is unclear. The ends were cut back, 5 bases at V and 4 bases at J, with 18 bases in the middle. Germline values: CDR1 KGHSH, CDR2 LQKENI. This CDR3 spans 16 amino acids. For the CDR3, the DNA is TGTGCCAGCTCATCATATACGGGGAATCAGGGAAACACCATATATTTT. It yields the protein CASSSYTGNQGNTIYF.

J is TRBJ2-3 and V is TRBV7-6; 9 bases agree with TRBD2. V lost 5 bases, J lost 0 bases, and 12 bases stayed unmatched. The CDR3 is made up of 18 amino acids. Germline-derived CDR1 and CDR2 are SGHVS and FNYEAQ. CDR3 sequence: CASSLLSSGGPSTDTQYF. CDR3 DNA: TGTGCCAGCAGCCTGCTAAGTAGCGGGGGCCCTAGCACAGATACGCAGTATTTT. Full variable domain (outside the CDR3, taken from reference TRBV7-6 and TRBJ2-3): GAGVSQSPRYKVTKRGQDVALRCDPISGHVSLYWYRQALGQGPEFLTYFNYEAQQDKSGLPNDRFSAERPEGSISTLTIQRTEQRDSAMYRCASSLLSSGGPSTDTQYFGPGTRLTVL.

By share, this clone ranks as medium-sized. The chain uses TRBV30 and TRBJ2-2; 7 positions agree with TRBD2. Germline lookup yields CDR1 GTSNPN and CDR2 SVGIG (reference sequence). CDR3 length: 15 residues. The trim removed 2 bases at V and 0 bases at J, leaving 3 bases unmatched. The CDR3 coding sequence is TGTGCCTGGAGTTCACGGGGGGCGAACACCGGGGAGCTGTTTTTT. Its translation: CAWSSRGANTGELFF.

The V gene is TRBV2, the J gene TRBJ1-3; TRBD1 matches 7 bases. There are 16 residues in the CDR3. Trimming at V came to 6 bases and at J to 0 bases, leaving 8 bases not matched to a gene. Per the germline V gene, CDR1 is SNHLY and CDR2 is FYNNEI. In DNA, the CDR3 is TGTGCCAGCAGGACGACAGGGATCGCCTCTGGAAACACCATATATTTT. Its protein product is CASRTTGIASGNTIYF.

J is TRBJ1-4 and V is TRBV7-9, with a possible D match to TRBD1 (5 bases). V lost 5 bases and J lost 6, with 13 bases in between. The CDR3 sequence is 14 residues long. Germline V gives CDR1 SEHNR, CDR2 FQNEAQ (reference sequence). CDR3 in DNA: TGTGCCAGCAGCCATACGGACAATGATGAAAAACTGTTTTTT. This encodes CASSHTDNDEKLFF.

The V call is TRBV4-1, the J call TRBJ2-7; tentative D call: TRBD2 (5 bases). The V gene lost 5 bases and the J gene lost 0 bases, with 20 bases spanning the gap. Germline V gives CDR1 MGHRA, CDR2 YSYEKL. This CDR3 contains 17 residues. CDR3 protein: CASSSQDSPYSSYEQYF. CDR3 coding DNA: TGCGCCAGCAGCTCCCAGGACTCTCCCTATAGCTCCTACGAGCAGTACTTC.

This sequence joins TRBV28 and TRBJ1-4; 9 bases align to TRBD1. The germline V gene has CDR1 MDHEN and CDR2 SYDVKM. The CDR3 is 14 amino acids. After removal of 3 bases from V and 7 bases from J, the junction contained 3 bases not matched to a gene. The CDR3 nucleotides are TGTGCCAGCAGTTTCGGGACAGGGACTGAAAAACTGTTTTTT. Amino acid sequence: CASSFGTGTEKLFF.

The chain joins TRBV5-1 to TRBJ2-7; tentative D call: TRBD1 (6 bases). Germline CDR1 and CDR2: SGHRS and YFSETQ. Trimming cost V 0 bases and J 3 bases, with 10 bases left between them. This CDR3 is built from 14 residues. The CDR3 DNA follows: TGCGCCAGCAGCTTGGTGGCAGGGGACTACGAGCAGTACTTC. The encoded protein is CASSLVAGDYEQYF.

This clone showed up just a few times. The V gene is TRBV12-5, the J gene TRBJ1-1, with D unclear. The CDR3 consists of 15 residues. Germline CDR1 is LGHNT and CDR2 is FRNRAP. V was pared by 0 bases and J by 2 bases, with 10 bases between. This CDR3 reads CASGLVQQVNTEAFF. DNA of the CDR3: TGTGCTAGTGGTTTGGTACAGCAGGTTAACACTGAAGCTTTCTTT.

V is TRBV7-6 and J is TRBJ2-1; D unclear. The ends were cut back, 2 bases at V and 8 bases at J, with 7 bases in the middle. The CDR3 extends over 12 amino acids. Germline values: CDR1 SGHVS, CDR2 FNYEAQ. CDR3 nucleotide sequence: TGTGCCAGCAGCTTACTTGACTATGAGCAGTTCTTC. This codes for CASSLLDYEQFF.

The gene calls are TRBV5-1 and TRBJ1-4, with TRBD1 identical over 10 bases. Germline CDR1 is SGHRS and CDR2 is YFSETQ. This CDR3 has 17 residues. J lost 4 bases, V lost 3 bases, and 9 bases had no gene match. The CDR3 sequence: CASSWGTGAYLNEKLFF. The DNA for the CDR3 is TGCGCCAGCAGCTGGGGGACAGGGGCGTACCTTAATGAAAAACTGTTTTTT.

In nucleotides, the CDR3 is TGTGCCAGCAGTTGGGACAGTCAAGAGACCCAGTACTTC. Residues: CASSWDSQETQYF. V is TRBV7-9 and J is TRBJ2-5; 7 bases match TRBD1. Germline CDR1 is SEHNR and CDR2 is FQNEAQ (reference sequence). Trimming took 6 bases from V and 2 from J; bases not matched to a gene: 3. The CDR3 is 13 amino acids.